Below, one T cell receptor (beta chain) is given with its context. The data are from a study of blood T cell repertoires in COVID-19. V lost 4 bases to trimming and J lost 5 bases, with 15 bases between them. The length of the CDR3 is 15 residues. Germline CDR1 and CDR2: KGHSH and LQKENI. The method was immunoSEQ multiplex PCR; TCRdb's version includes in-frame clones alone and lacks a portion of them. The repertoire holds under 200,000 clones, with approximately 85% as singletons. V gene TRBV18 combines with J gene TRBJ2-1; D possibly corresponds to TRBD2 (6 bases). The sequenced sample was peripheral blood. This TCR derives from a man in his sixties who had recovered from COVID-19. Here the CDR3 reads CASSHSSASNNEQFF. Written as DNA, the CDR3 is TGTGCCAGCTCACACTCTAGCGCTTCCAACAATGAGCAGTTCTTC.